A single sample is the source of the 29 T cell receptor beta chains below, sequenced in a study of lymphopenia after photon versus proton radiotherapy. The data were produced by immunoSEQ multiplex PCR, yet TCRdb's version contains in-frame clones alone and is incomplete. In the table there are under 80,000 clones, around 87% of which are singletons. The sequencing here drew on peripheral blood, taken from a patient treated with photon-based radiotherapy. Every receptor here comes from a middle-aged man with gastric cancer.

J is TRBJ2-2 and V is TRBV5-6; no clear D gene. Germline values: CDR1 SGHDT, CDR2 YYEEEE. Trimming stripped 4 bases from V and 4 bases from J, with 8 bases between. The CDR3 sequence is 13 residues long. CDR3 coding DNA: TGTGCCAGCAGCCCGCAGCCCACCGGGGAGCTGTTTTTT. The encoded protein is CASSPQPTGELFF. Complete variable domain (other parts from reference TRBV5-6 and TRBJ2-2): DAGVTQSPTHLIKTRGQQVTLRCSPKSGHDTVSWYQQALGQGPQFIFQYYEEEERQRGNFPDRFSGHQFPNYSSELNVNALLLGDSALYLCASSPQPTGELFFGEGSRLTVL.

The V gene is TRBV20-1, the J gene TRBJ2-5; D is unresolved. V was pared by 2 bases and J by 3 bases, with 1 base between. Germline V gene sequence: CDR1 DFQATT, CDR2 SNEGSKA (reference sequence). This CDR3 contains 10 residues. The CDR3 DNA reads TGCAGTGCTAGAAAAGAGACCCAGTACTTC. Protein product: CSARKETQYF.

The chain links TRBV11-1 to TRBJ2-2; D gene unclear. The V gene's germline CDR1 is SGHAT and CDR2 FQDESV (reference sequence). Trimming removed 1 base at V and 4 bases at J, with 4 bases between. The CDR3 has 13 residues. The CDR3 DNA sequence: TGTGCCAGCAGCTTAGAAGGCACCGGGGAGCTGTTTTTT. It encodes CASSLEGTGELFF.

This chain joins TRBV5-8 and TRBJ1-1; no firm D call. V lost 4 bases and J 8 bases, leaving 18 bases between the germline ends. CDR3 length: 14 residues. The germline gives CDR1 SGHTS, CDR2 YDEGEE. The CDR3 sequence: CASSKIRTVNEAFF. The DNA of the CDR3 is TGTGCCAGCAGCAAAATTCGGACGGTGAACGAAGCTTTCTTT.

The V gene is TRBV5-5, the J gene TRBJ2-3, with D maybe TRBD2 (6 bases). Germline CDR1 is SGHKS and CDR2 is YYEKEE (reference sequence). The CDR3 covers 14 residues. V lost 5 bases and J lost 1, with 11 bases in between. In nucleotides, the CDR3 is TGTGCCAGCAGGGGGGGACTGCGCACAGATACGCAGTATTTT. Translated: CASRGGLRTDTQYF.

In this sample, this clone turned up a few times. This chain connects TRBV27 to TRBJ1-2; TRBD1 might be the D (6 bases). CDR3 length: 13 amino acids. CDR1 is MNHEY, CDR2 SMNVEV, per germline (reference sequence). V was shortened by 8 bases and J by 4 bases, with 14 bases between the two germline ends. CDR3 bases: TGTGCCAGCGCGGAGGGCAGGGGCTATGGCTACACCTTC. As protein: CASAEGRGYGYTF.

The chain joins TRBV2 to TRBJ2-3; D might be TRBD1 (6 bases). CDR1 and CDR2 from the germline V gene are SNHLY and FYNNEI. V was pared by 4 bases and J by 10 bases, with 18 bases between. The CDR3 covers 14 residues. The CDR3, as DNA: TGTGCCAGCAGTGTGAGACAGGTGGCCCCATCGCAGTATTTT. Translated: CASSVRQVAPSQYF.

J is TRBJ1-2 and V is TRBV2; possibly TRBD1 for D (6 bases). The CDR3 has 15 amino acids. The V and J ends lost 5 bases and 5 bases respectively, with 18 bases between them. Looked up from germline, CDR1 is SNHLY and CDR2 is FYNNEI. The CDR3 bases are TGTGCCAGCAGTCTAGTGACAGGTGTCGGGTATGGCTACACCTTC. Protein: CASSLVTGVGYGYTF.

This sequence joins TRBV14 and TRBJ1-2; tentative D call: TRBD1 (5 bases). The CDR3 is 16 amino acids. Trimming removed 0 bases from V and 4 bases from J, with 15 bases in between. The V gene's germline CDR1 is SGHDN and CDR2 FVKESK. CDR3 residues: CASSQDGGFGPYGYTF. Written as DNA, the CDR3 is TGTGCCAGCAGCCAAGATGGGGGGTTCGGCCCCTATGGCTACACCTTC.

The chain employs TRBV27 and TRBJ2-7; TRBD1 aligns across 11 bases. The CDR3 totals 15 residues. V was pared by 8 bases and J by 7 bases, with 13 bases of the junction left unmatched. Germline lookup yields CDR1 MNHEY and CDR2 SMNVEV (reference sequence). CDR3 amino acids: CASALAGTGGREQYF. The CDR3 nucleotides are TGTGCCAGCGCCCTCGCCGGGACAGGGGGTAGGGAGCAGTACTTC.

This clone was seen once. The chain joins TRBV5-1 to TRBJ2-7, with TRBD1 matching over 7 bases. This CDR3 comprises 14 residues. CDR1 is SGHRS, CDR2 YFSETQ, per germline. V dropped 0 bases and J dropped 6; count of bases not matched to a gene: 6. This chain's CDR3 is CASSLGQGRGEQYF. The CDR3 DNA follows: TGCGCCAGCAGCTTGGGACAGGGAAGGGGCGAGCAGTACTTC.

Here the CDR3 DNA reads TGCGCCAGCAGCCAGACACCGTCCTCTGGAAACACCATATATTTT. Residues: CASSQTPSSGNTIYF. The rearrangement links TRBV4-3 to TRBJ1-3; D is undetermined. V lost 3 bases and J 0 bases, leaving 9 bases between the germline ends. Looked up from germline, CDR1 is LGHNA and CDR2 is YSLEER. CDR3 length: 15 amino acids.

Worth noting for this clone: The identical CDR3 is also encoded by other nucleotide sequences in the sample. The genes are TRBV5-6 and TRBJ2-5, with 11 bases aligning to TRBD2. Trimming at V came to 2 bases and at J to 4 bases, leaving 1 base not matched to a gene. Germline V gene sequence: CDR1 SGHDT, CDR2 YYEEEE. The CDR3 is 14 amino acids. In DNA, the CDR3 is TGTGCCAGCAGCTTTAGCGGGGGGGGAGAGACCCAGTACTTC. Its protein product is CASSFSGGGETQYF.

The chain employs TRBV12-5 and TRBJ2-3; D unclear. The V gene's germline CDR1 is LGHNT and CDR2 FRNRAP. Trimming took off 4 bases at V and 1 base at J, with 18 bases between the two ends. The CDR3 covers 17 residues. The CDR3, as DNA: TGTGCTAGTGGTTCCACCCCTCGAGTAGTCGGCACAGATACGCAGTATTTT. It yields the protein CASGSTPRVVGTDTQYF.

The chain recombines TRBV7-6 with TRBJ2-2, with 9 bases fitting TRBD1. Germline loops: CDR1 SGHVS, CDR2 FNYEAQ. CDR3 length: 15 amino acids. Trimming cost V 5 bases and J 4 bases; bases outside gene matches: 5. The CDR3 region is CASSPGTGFTGELFF. As DNA, the CDR3 is TGTGCCAGCAGCCCCGGGACAGGGTTCACCGGGGAGCTGTTTTTT. Looking up the rest from reference TRBV7-6 and TRBJ2-2 gives the full variable domain: GAGVSQSPRYKVTKRGQDVALRCDPISGHVSLYWYRQALGQGPEFLTYFNYEAQQDKSGLPNDRFSAERPEGSISTLTIQRTEQRDSAMYRCASSPGTGFTGELFFGEGSRLTVL.

Worth noting for this clone: The junction departs from the called germline gene at one end, perhaps through a read error. This sequence joins TRBV2 and TRBJ2-5, with TRBD2 identical over 9 bases. CDR1 is SNHLY and CDR2 is FYNNEI in the germline V gene. This CDR3 has 15 residues. CDR3 protein: CASSEGWRGGKTQYF. The CDR3, as DNA: TGTGCCAGCAGCGAAGGATGGCGGGGGGGAAAGACCCAGTACTTC. Supplemented by reference TRBV2 and TRBJ2-5, the full variable domain reads EPEVTQTPSHQVTQMGQEVILRCVPISNHLYFYWYRQILGQKVEFLVSFYNNEISEKSEIFDDQFSVERPDGSNFTLKIRSTKLEDSAMYFCASSEGWRGGKTQYFGPGTRLLVL.

This clone turned up a few times. The chain couples TRBV6-5 to TRBJ2-2; weak D call: TRBD1 (5 bases). V lost 8 bases, J lost 2 bases, and 12 bases lay in between. This CDR3 region has 14 residues. Germline assignment: CDR1 MNHEY and CDR2 SVGAGI. The CDR3 loop reads CASQRTPNTGELFF. CDR3 DNA: TGTGCCAGCCAAAGGACACCTAACACCGGGGAGCTGTTTTTT.

V and J are TRBV10-3 and TRBJ1-6, with 9 bases matching TRBD1. Germline loops: CDR1 ENHRY, CDR2 SYGVKD. The CDR3 covers 18 residues. V was pared by 5 bases and J by 0 bases, with 8 bases of the junction left unmatched. The CDR3 sequence is CAISKDRGGSSYNSPLHF. The CDR3, as DNA: TGTGCCATCAGTAAGGACAGGGGCGGGAGCTCCTATAATTCACCCCTCCACTTT.

The chain recombines TRBV19 with TRBJ1-2; perhaps TRBD1 as D (5 bases). CDR3 length: 12 amino acids. The germline gives CDR1 LNHDA, CDR2 SQIVND (reference sequence). V was trimmed by 3 bases and J by 4 bases, leaving 6 bases between them. The DNA of the CDR3 is TGTGCCAGTAGTATGCAGGGCTATGGCTACACCTTC. Its translation: CASSMQGYGYTF.

This chain uses TRBV4-3 with TRBJ1-6; no firm D call. Trimming stripped 0 bases from V and 14 bases from J, with 11 bases between. Germline CDR1 LGHNA, CDR2 YSLEER. CDR3 length: 13 residues. CDR3 amino acids: CASSQERYSTLHF. DNA of the CDR3: TGCGCCAGCAGCCAAGAAAGGTATTCGACCCTCCACTTT.

The rearrangement uses TRBV10-2 and TRBJ2-2; 13 bases are a match to TRBD2. With 2 bases clipped from V and 0 bases from J, the junction kept 6 bases outside the gene matches. CDR3 length: 19 residues. CDR1 WSHSY and CDR2 SAAADI come from the germline V gene. The CDR3 coding sequence is TGCGCCAGCAGTGAGCCAGGACTAGCGGGGGACCCGAACACCGGGGAGCTGTTTTTT. This gives the protein CASSEPGLAGDPNTGELFF.

The J gene is TRBJ2-7, the V gene TRBV7-2; D is perhaps TRBD1 or TRBD2 (7 bases each). Germline lookup yields CDR1 SGHTA and CDR2 FQGNSA. The V gene lost 4 bases and the J gene lost 5 bases, with 18 bases spanning the gap. This CDR3 region has 15 residues. CDR3 in DNA: TGTGCCAGCAGCTCTCCCGGGGAGGGGGCAAACGAGCAGTACTTC. This encodes CASSSPGEGANEQYF. The whole variable domain, filled in from reference TRBV7-2 and TRBJ2-7, reads GAGVSQSPSNKVTEKGKDVELRCDPISGHTALYWYRQSLGQGLEFLIYFQGNSAPDKSGLPSDRFSAERTGGSVSTLTIQRTQQEDSAVYLCASSSPGEGANEQYFGPGTRLTVT.

V gene TRBV19 combines with J gene TRBJ1-5; D remains ambiguous. V was shortened by 3 bases and J by 5 bases, with 5 bases between the two germline ends. The CDR3 totals 12 residues. Germline assignment: CDR1 LNHDA and CDR2 SQIVND (reference sequence). The chain's CDR3 is CASSIKDQPQHF. The CDR3, as DNA: TGTGCCAGTAGTATTAAAGATCAGCCCCAGCATTTT.

V usage is TRBV18 and J usage is TRBJ2-7, with D tentatively TRBD1 (6 bases). The CDR3 length is 16 residues. The germline V gene has CDR1 KGHSH and CDR2 LQKENI. V lost 6 bases and J 2 bases, leaving 20 bases between the germline ends. The CDR3 reads CASSPLPGTTTYEQYF. CDR3 bases: TGTGCCAGCTCGCCTCTACCCGGGACAACCACCTACGAGCAGTACTTC. The variable domain in full, completed from reference TRBV18 and TRBJ2-7, reads NAGVMQNPRHLVRRRGQEARLRCSPMKGHSHVYWYRQLPEEGLKFMVYLQKENIIDESGMPKERFSAEFPKEGPSILRIQQVVRGDSAAYFCASSPLPGTTTYEQYFGPGTRLTVT.

This clone was detected only once. The chain uses TRBV15 and TRBJ1-1, with D possibly TRBD1 on 6 matching bases. CDR1 and CDR2 from the germline V gene are LNHNV and YYDKDF (reference sequence). V was pared by 8 bases and J by 3 bases, with 19 bases between. This CDR3 is 15 amino acids long. CDR3 amino acids: CATLLQGRLDTEAFF. CDR3 DNA sequence: TGTGCCACCCTCCTGCAGGGGAGATTGGACACTGAAGCTTTCTTT.

The chain has TRBV5-1 and TRBJ2-5; TRBD1 matches 7 bases. Germline CDR1 reads SGHRS; CDR2 reads YFSETQ. The CDR3 has 14 amino acids. V lost 0 bases and J lost 5; bases outside the gene matches: 4. Here the CDR3 DNA reads TGCGCCAGCAGCTTGGAGGCCAGGGGGGAGACCCAGTACTTC. Translated: CASSLEARGETQYF.

CDR3 sequence reads: CASSQDRVWGTEAFF. The CDR3 nucleotides read TGCGCCAGCAGCCAAGACCGGGTCTGGGGCACTGAAGCTTTCTTT. This chain joins TRBV4-1 and TRBJ1-1; D is ambiguous. V lost 0 bases to trimming and J lost 4 bases, with 12 bases between them. The CDR3 loop spans 15 amino acids. Germline V gene lookup returns CDR1 MGHRA and CDR2 YSYEKL.

The table lists this clone with a few counts. The V and J genes are TRBV10-3 and TRBJ1-1; D is unresolved. V dropped 4 bases and J dropped 8 bases, with 14 bases sitting between them. Germline values: CDR1 ENHRY, CDR2 SYGVKD. CDR3 length equals 13 residues. The chain's CDR3 is CAISVPPPAEAFF. CDR3 DNA: TGTGCCATCAGTGTACCCCCTCCTGCCGAAGCTTTCTTT.

The CDR3, as DNA: TGTGCCAGCAGTTACGGGACTAGCGGGGGCCATGAGCAGTTCTTC. Translation: CASSYGTSGGHEQFF. The rearrangement uses TRBV6-6 and TRBJ2-1; 14 bases agree with TRBD2. With V trimmed by 2 bases and J by 8 bases, 2 bases remained unmatched. This CDR3 has 15 amino acids. CDR1 is MNHNY, CDR2 SVGAGI, per germline (reference sequence).